This T cell receptor (beta chain) originates from a study of T cells in narcolepsy. Data came from immunoSEQ multiplex PCR; TCRdb stores just in-frame clones and leaves some out. The data contain around 30,000 clones, 78% of them singletons. Trimming stripped 1 base from V and 9 bases from J, with 16 bases between. The CDR3 spans 15 residues. Per the germline V gene, CDR1 is SEHNR and CDR2 is FQNEAQ (reference sequence). The rearrangement uses TRBV7-9 and TRBJ2-1, with D possibly TRBD2 on 6 matching bases. The TCR was taken from a human donor with narcolepsy. Sequenced material: CD45RA- memory CD4+ T cells from PBMCs. CDR3 region: CASSLEDYLRGEQFF. The CDR3 region has the DNA TGTGCCAGCAGCTTAGAGGACTATTTGCGGGGTGAGCAGTTCTTC.